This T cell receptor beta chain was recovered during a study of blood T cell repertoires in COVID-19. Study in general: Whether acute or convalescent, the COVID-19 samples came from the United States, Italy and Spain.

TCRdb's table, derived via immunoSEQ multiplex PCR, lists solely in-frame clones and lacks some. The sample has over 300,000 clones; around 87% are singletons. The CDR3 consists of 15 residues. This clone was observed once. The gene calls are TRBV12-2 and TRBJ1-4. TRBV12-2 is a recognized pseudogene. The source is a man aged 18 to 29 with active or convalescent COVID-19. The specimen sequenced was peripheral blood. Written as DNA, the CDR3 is TGTGCAAGTCGCTTAACCGGGAGAACATCAGAAAAACTGTTTTTT. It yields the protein CASRLTGRTSEKLFF.